This T cell receptor (beta chain) appears in the sequencing data of a study of blood T cell repertoires in COVID-19. Study as a whole: COVID-19 samples from acute and convalescent phases originated in the United States, Italy and Spain. PBMCs, B-cell-depleted T cells, or T cells provided the cDNA or gDNA that made up the material.

In the authors' methods: Amplified reference gene primers provided the basis for estimating nucleated cell counts. Only in-frame clones appear in the TCRdb table, and some are missing; sequencing was by immunoSEQ multiplex PCR. The V and J calls and clone size were taken over from that table, and D and trimming were inferred from the DNA. The profile shows over 100,000 clones, about 88% of them singletons. V was trimmed by 0 bases and J by 6 bases, leaving 27 bases between them. Germline V CDR1 and CDR2: LGHNT, FRNRAP. The CDR3 has 21 residues. V is TRBV12-5 and J is TRBJ1-6; D uncertain. The source material was peripheral blood. The TCR originated in a human donor in a cohort sampled during active COVID-19. CDR3 amino acids: CASGLVNSIVLAETLNSPLHF. CDR3 sequence (DNA): TGTGCTAGTGGTTTGGTAAATTCGATCGTTTTGGCCGAAACGCTTAATTCACCCCTCCACTTT. Using reference TRBV12-5 and TRBJ1-6 for the parts outside the CDR3, the full variable domain is DARVTQTPRHKVTEMGQEVTMRCQPILGHNTVFWYRQTMMQGLELLAYFRNRAPLDDSGMPKDRFSAEMPDATLATLKIQPSEPRDSAVYFCASGLVNSIVLAETLNSPLHFGNGTRLTVT.